Following are 30 T cell receptor beta chains from one sample sequenced in a study of tumor and adjacent non-tumor tissue in lung cancer. A modified ARM-PCR protocol with three rounds of nested PCR amplified TCRbeta. One entry per CDR3 protein results from TCRdb running MiXCR on the multiplex PCR reads. The repertoire holds roughly 220,000 distinct CDR3 sequences, with 70% to 75% as singletons. RNA was extracted from bulk tissue without any cell sorting. The specimen was lung tumor tissue. Receptor source: a man aged 55 to 70 with non-small cell lung cancer.

The rearrangement joins TRBV5-4 to TRBJ2-2; D perhaps matches TRBD2 (6 bases). V shed 0 bases and J shed 5 bases, with 14 bases lying between them. Germline V gene data show CDR1 as SGHNT and CDR2 as YYREEE (reference sequence). CDR3 size: 16 residues. The CDR3 DNA reads TGTGCCAGCAGCTTGGGGGGACTGGGGACGACCGGGGAGCTGTTTTTT. Amino acids: CASSLGGLGTTGELFF.

As regards this clonotype: Possible read error: a much larger clone is one base away. The chain employs TRBV4-3 and TRBJ1-1; 8 positions match TRBD1. This CDR3 is built from 17 residues. V lost 0 bases and J lost 4; bases outside the gene matches: 10. From germline, CDR1 is LGHNA and CDR2 YSLEER. Written as DNA, the CDR3 is TGCGCCAGCAGCCAAGATCTTCCAGGGGGCTCCATCACTGAAGCTTTCTTT. This translates into CASSQDLPGGSITEAFF.

This clonotype appeared a single time. One end of the junction does not line up with germline, which may come from a read error. The J gene is TRBJ2-2, the V gene TRBV7-3, with 10 bases fitting TRBD2. CDR3 size: 16 residues. Germline CDR1 and CDR2: SGHTA and FQGTGA. The CDR3: CASSLLAGVNNGELLF. Here the CDR3 DNA reads TGTGCCAGCAGCTTACTAGCGGGAGTAAACAACGGGGAGCTGTTGTTT.

Worth noting for this clonotype: Because it lacks the conserved phenylalanine or tryptophan at the end, this CDR3 is likely a read error. This chain uses TRBV6-5 with TRBJ2-5, with 7 bases identical to TRBD2. Germline lookup yields CDR1 MNHEY and CDR2 SVGAGI. The CDR3 is 14 amino acids. The CDR3 sequence is CANRDTGTAGAQYI. The CDR3 DNA reads TGTGCAAACAGAGATACCGGGACTGCGGGGGCCCAGTACATC.

This clonotype was seen more than once but under ten times. A much larger clonotype is one base distant, so this may be a read error. The chain recombines TRBV6-5 with TRBJ2-5; 11 bases are shared with TRBD2. Per germline, CDR1 MNHEY and CDR2 SVGAGI. The CDR3 extends over 15 amino acids. V lost 9 bases, J lost 3 bases, and 9 bases stayed unmatched. CDR3 in amino acids: CARSRTSGREETQYF. CDR3 nucleotides: TGTGCCAGGAGTCGGACTAGCGGGCGGGAAGAGACCCAGTACTTC.

J is TRBJ2-7 and V is TRBV4-2; 10 bases agree with TRBD2. The germline gives CDR1 LGHNA, CDR2 YNFKEQ. V shed 4 bases, J shed 5 bases, and the junction held 20 bases outside the gene matches. The length of the CDR3 is 19 residues. The chain's CDR3 is CASSPVAVGAGGFDDEQYF. DNA for the CDR3: TGTGCCAGCAGCCCCGTCGCGGTGGGAGCGGGAGGGTTTGACGACGAGCAGTACTTC.

This clonotype was detected only a few times. A much larger clone differs by one base, so this may be a read error. J is TRBJ1-1 and V is TRBV20-1, with TRBD1 matching 11 bases. Germline CDR1 DFQATT, CDR2 SNEGSKA (reference sequence). There are 13 residues in the CDR3. The V gene end was trimmed by 3 bases and the J gene end by 7 bases; junction bases not matched to a gene: 4. CDR3 sequence (DNA): TGCAGTGCTAGGGACAGGGGGCGTATTGAAGCTTTCTTT. Protein product: CSARDRGRIEAFF.

This clonotype turned up a few times. The J gene is TRBJ1-1, the V gene TRBV5-5; the D is unclear. Trimming removed 1 base at V and 3 bases at J, with 13 bases between. Germline-derived CDR1 and CDR2 are SGHKS and YYEKEE (reference sequence). CDR3 length: 15 residues. This chain's CDR3 is CASSLSGFADTEAFF. The DNA for the CDR3 is TGTGCCAGCAGCTTGTCGGGGTTCGCGGACACTGAAGCTTTCTTT.

As to this clonotype: With a much larger clone just one base away, this may be a read error. The chain has TRBV20-1 and TRBJ2-1; 14 bases align to TRBD2. The CDR3 runs to 13 residues. Germline CDR1 reads DFQATT; CDR2 reads SNEGSKA (reference sequence). CDR3 residues: CSAGTSGSRGQIF. The CDR3, as DNA: TGCAGTGCGGGGACTAGCGGGAGTCGTGGGCAGATCTTC.

A word on this clonotype: Mismatch with germline at one junction end may stem from a read error. The gene calls are TRBV20-1 and TRBJ2-1; 8 bases fit TRBD2. The germline V gene encodes CDR1 DFQATT and CDR2 SNEGSKA (reference sequence). The CDR3 spans 16 residues. CDR3 sequence: CSAMWGDGRAWNEQSF. The DNA of the CDR3 is TGCAGTGCTATGTGGGGGGACGGGAGGGCCTGGAATGAGCAGTCCTTC.

About this clonotype: The CDR3 ends on some other residue instead of the conserved phenylalanine or tryptophan, so this is likely a read error. The chain has TRBV29-1 and TRBJ1-2; 9 bases are shared with TRBD1. There are 12 residues in the CDR3. The germline CDR1 and CDR2 sequences are SQVTM and ANQGSEA. The CDR3 is CSGGTGSYDYTI. CDR3 DNA sequence: TGCAGCGGAGGGACAGGGAGTTATGACTACACCATC.

With regard to this clonotype: The germline gene is not matched at one end of the junction; a read error may be the cause. The gene calls are TRBV20-1 and TRBJ1-6; D remains ambiguous. The CDR3 covers 18 residues. Germline V gene sequence: CDR1 DFQATT, CDR2 SNEGSKA (reference sequence). The CDR3 nucleotides are TGCAGTGCTAGACCACGGGTTGGGATACCTAAAATTAATTCACCCCTCCAATTT. Translating gives CSARPRVGIPKINSPLQF.

This chain uses TRBV5-1 with TRBJ2-2; TRBD1 matches at 8 bases. The CDR3 is 15 residues long. J lost 4 bases, V lost 0 bases, and 2 bases had no gene match. Germline CDR1 reads SGHRS; CDR2 reads YFSETQ. In DNA form, the CDR3 reads TGCGCCAGCAGCTTGGCCAGGGGGCTCACCGGGGAGCTGTTTTTT. Translation gives CASSLARGLTGELFF.

In this sample, this clonotype turned up a few times. The chain is built from TRBV4-2 and TRBJ2-3, with 9 bases matching TRBD2. In germline, CDR1 is LGHNA, CDR2 YNFKEQ. The V segment lost 0 bases and the J segment 0 bases; nucleotides outside the gene matches: 7. The CDR3 spans 18 residues. The CDR3 reads CASSQELRTSGSTDTQYF. CDR3 DNA: TGTGCCAGCAGCCAAGAATTGCGAACTAGCGGGAGCACAGATACGCAGTATTTT.

About this clonotype itself: One end of the junction varies from germline; a read error may be responsible. The chain uses TRBV11-2 and TRBJ1-5; D is undetermined. CDR3 length equals 13 residues. The germline V gene encodes CDR1 SGHAT and CDR2 FQNNGV. The CDR3 loop reads CVSSLSLDQPQHF. The CDR3 region has the DNA TGTGTCAGCAGCTTGAGTCTTGATCAGCCCCAGCATTTT.

A note on this clonotype: This could be a read error, since a much larger clone is one nucleotide away. The chain recombines TRBV20-1 with TRBJ2-5; 8 bases are shared with TRBD1. This CDR3 has 12 residues. The junction had 3 bases not matched to a gene; V was cut back by 8 bases and J by 1 base. The germline gives CDR1 DFQATT, CDR2 SNEGSKA (reference sequence). The CDR3 DNA sequence: TGCAGTACTACAGGGGGCCAAGAGACCCAGTACTTC. Translation gives CSTTGGQETQYF.

Note on this clonotype: Just one base apart from a much larger clone, this may be a read error. The chain employs TRBV13 and TRBJ2-7; 8 bases agree with TRBD2. This CDR3 is 16 amino acids long. The germline V gene has CDR1 PRHDT and CDR2 FYEKMQ (reference sequence). V lost 6 bases, J lost 5 bases, and 15 bases stayed unmatched. The CDR3 region is CASSTLSGSPFNEQYF. CDR3 sequence (DNA): TGTGCCAGCAGTACCCTGAGCGGGAGCCCTTTTAACGAGCAGTACTTC.

This clonotype appeared many times. The V and J genes are TRBV29-1 and TRBJ2-1; the D gene is possibly TRBD2 (6 bases). The CDR3 loop spans 10 amino acids. Germline V CDR1 and CDR2: SQVTM, ANQGSEA. V was cut by 8 bases and J by 7 bases, with 9 bases left in between. CDR3 DNA: TGCAGCATTGGGGGGAATGAGCAGTTCTTC. Encoded protein: CSIGGNEQFF.

About this clonotype itself: One junction end disagrees with the germline gene, perhaps due to a read error. V is TRBV5-1 and J is TRBJ1-6; D is uncertain. CDR1 is SGHRS and CDR2 is YFSETQ in the germline V gene. The CDR3 runs to 13 residues. In DNA, the CDR3 is TGCGCCAGCAGCTTGGGGGAGAGATCAGCCCTCCGCTTT. The encoded protein is CASSLGERSALRF.

With regard to this clonotype: One end of the junction does not line up with germline, which may come from a read error. This chain links TRBV11-3 with TRBJ2-2; TRBD2 agrees at 8 bases. The V gene's germline CDR1 is SGHNT and CDR2 YENEEA. The CDR3 is 18 amino acids. CDR3 DNA: TGTGCCAGCAGCTTCAGGTGGGCGGGAGGATACAGAGCCGGGGAGCTGTTTTTC. Protein: CASSFRWAGGYRAGELFF.

Comment on this clonotype: A much larger clonotype is one base distant, so this may be a read error. The chain has TRBV20-1 and TRBJ2-3; 14 bases align to TRBD2. The germline CDR1 and CDR2 sequences are DFQATT and SNEGSKA (reference sequence). The CDR3 runs to 20 residues. CDR3: CSARDARTSGRQFSTGTQYF. The CDR3 DNA is TGCAGTGCTAGAGATGCCCGGACTAGCGGGAGGCAATTTAGCACAGGTACGCAGTATTTT.

The chain combines TRBV6-1 with TRBJ1-6; D remains unclear. Per the germline V gene, CDR1 is MNHNS and CDR2 is SASEGT. The CDR3 loop spans 14 amino acids. V gave up 2 bases and J gave up 9 bases, with 11 bases separating them. In nucleotides, the CDR3 is TGTGCCAGCAGTGAATCGCAGCCCCCTTCACCCCTCCACTTT. As protein: CASSESQPPSPLHF.

This rearrangement joins TRBV20-1 to TRBJ2-7; D possibly corresponds to TRBD1 (6 bases). The CDR3 extends over 17 amino acids. Germline V gene lookup returns CDR1 DFQATT and CDR2 SNEGSKA (reference sequence). Trimming took off 6 bases at V and 2 bases at J, with 26 bases between the two ends. The CDR3: CSAVAPPPRDTTYEQYF. Written as DNA, the CDR3 is TGCAGTGCAGTGGCCCCCCCTCCCCGGGACACCACCTACGAGCAGTACTTC.

This clonotype was observed a single time. One end of the junction fails to match germline, which may point to a read error. The genes are TRBV11-2 and TRBJ1-2, with D maybe TRBD1 (6 bases). The germline CDR1 and CDR2 sequences are SGHAT and FQNNGV. The CDR3 totals 16 residues. The CDR3 bases are TGTGCCAGCAACTCCCTGCGAGGGAGGGGGAACTATGGTTACACCTTC. Its protein product is CASNSLRGRGNYGYTF.

With respect to this clonotype: Being one base from a much bigger clone, this may be a read error. The CDR3 bases are TGTGCCGGCAGATATACGGACAGAAACTATGGCTACACCTTC. Encoded protein: CAGRYTDRNYGYTF. V gene TRBV6-1 combines with J gene TRBJ1-2, with D perhaps TRBD1 (6 bases). The CDR3 is made up of 14 amino acids. Per germline, CDR1 MNHNS and CDR2 SASEGT.

This chain links TRBV4-2 with TRBJ1-2; D not resolved. V was shortened by 0 bases and J by 8 bases, with 4 bases between the two germline ends. Germline lookup yields CDR1 LGHNA and CDR2 YNFKEQ. The CDR3 runs to 11 residues. CDR3 in amino acids: CASSQERGYTF. In nucleotides, the CDR3 is TGTGCCAGCAGCCAAGAAAGGGGCTACACCTTC.

Comments on this clonotype: One end of the junction is discordant with germline, which a read error may explain. The chain uses TRBV20-1 and TRBJ2-5; possibly TRBD2 for D (5 bases). Looked up from germline, CDR1 is DFQATT and CDR2 is SNEGSKA (reference sequence). The CDR3 is 15 amino acids. The DNA for the CDR3 is TGCGGTGCTAGTAGTCTAGTGGGAGCTCGTGAGACCCAGTGCTTC. Amino acid sequence: CGASSLVGARETQCF.

On this clonotype itself: This may be a read error, as it is one base from a much larger clone. This chain joins TRBV6-2 or TRBV6-3 and TRBJ1-2, with D possibly TRBD1 on 5 matching bases. The CDR3 is made up of 15 amino acids. Between the trimmed V and J ends, which lost 7 bases and 6 bases, there was a span of 21 bases. The germline V gene encodes CDR1 MNHEY and CDR2 SVGEGT. The CDR3 coding sequence is TGTGCCAGCACTAAAGCCCCCGCGGGGGTCCATGGCTACACCTTC. It yields the protein CASTKAPAGVHGYTF.

The J gene is TRBJ2-1, the V gene TRBV11-3; D remains ambiguous. This CDR3 is 12 amino acids long. Trimming stripped 0 bases from V and 6 bases from J, with 3 bases between. Germline CDR1 SGHNT, CDR2 YENEEA. CDR3 nucleotides: TGTGCCAGCAGCTTAGACCGCAATGAGCAGTTCTTC. Its protein product is CASSLDRNEQFF.

As regards this clonotype: A much larger clone lies one base from this, so it may be a read error. The rearrangement links TRBV20-1 to TRBJ2-5; D may correspond to TRBD1 or TRBD2 (5 bases each). CDR3 size: 15 residues. Trimming cost V 7 bases and J 0 bases, with 18 bases left between them. From germline, CDR1 is DFQATT and CDR2 SNEGSKA (reference sequence). The CDR3 DNA is TGCAGTGATCCGCGGTGGGACGGATACCAAGAGACCCAGTACTTC. It translates to CSDPRWDGYQETQYF.